What follows are 16 T cell receptor beta chains derived from one specimen sequenced in a study of control samples from healthy donors and cancer patients. Sequenced by immunoSEQ multiplex PCR; TCRdb stores in-frame clones only, minus some. The sample lists 150,000 to 200,000 clones, 91% occurring once. Sequences were obtained from blood. The receptor set was obtained from a woman aged 25-40 years in good health.

This clone has just one count. The gene calls are TRBV25-1 and TRBJ1-1, with 8 bases that match TRBD1. The germline V gene has CDR1 MGHDK and CDR2 SYGVNS. The junction had 4 bases not matched to a gene; V was cut back by 4 bases and J by 3 bases. The CDR3 is 14 residues long. The CDR3 spells CASSGQGMYTEAFF. For the CDR3, the DNA is TGTGCCAGCAGTGGACAGGGGATGTACACTGAAGCTTTCTTT.

This sequence joins TRBV5-1 and TRBJ2-7, with a tentative D call TRBD1 (6 bases). Germline loops: CDR1 SGHRS, CDR2 YFSETQ. The CDR3 covers 14 residues. The V end lost 1 base, the J end lost 1 base, and 9 bases lay between the germline ends. The CDR3 region has the DNA TGCGCCAGCAGCTTGATCAGGGGTTCCTACGAGCAGTACTTC. As protein: CASSLIRGSYEQYF.

Only one count was recorded for this clone. The J gene is TRBJ2-7, the V gene TRBV14; tentative D call: TRBD1 (6 bases). Per germline, CDR1 SGHDN and CDR2 FVKESK. The V gene lost 2 bases and the J gene lost 5 bases, with 16 bases spanning the gap. The CDR3 totals 15 residues. The CDR3 sequence is CASSQWIRGIHEQYF. CDR3 nucleotides: TGTGCCAGCAGCCAATGGATCAGGGGTATCCACGAGCAGTACTTC.

A remark on this clone: Other DNA sequences in this specimen translate into the identical CDR3. V usage is TRBV6-4 and J usage is TRBJ2-3, with D hard to call. V lost 3 bases, J lost 0 bases, and 4 bases lay in between. This CDR3 comprises 13 residues. Per the germline V gene, CDR1 is MRHNA and CDR2 is SNTAGT. CDR3 sequence (DNA): TGTGCCAGCAGTGAGGGCAGCACAGATACGCAGTATTTT. Translating gives CASSEGSTDTQYF.

The chain carries TRBV6-4 and TRBJ2-1, with TRBD2 identical over 9 bases. The CDR3 contains 16 residues. CDR1 and CDR2 (germline): MRHNA, SNTAGT. V was clipped by 0 bases and J by 4 bases; unmatched bases: 4. CDR3 in DNA: TGTGCCAGCAGTGACTCGGGGCTAGCGGGGTACAATGAGCAGTTCTTC. It encodes CASSDSGLAGYNEQFF.

The V call is TRBV4-1, the J call TRBJ1-6, with unresolved D. The CDR3 is made up of 16 amino acids. V was shortened by 1 base and J by 1 base, with 8 bases between the two germline ends. CDR1 and CDR2 from the germline V gene are MGHRA and YSYEKL. DNA of the CDR3: TGCGCCAGCAGCCAAGGCTGGGGTTCCTATAATTCACCCCTCCACTTT. As protein: CASSQGWGSYNSPLHF.

V gene TRBV3-1 (or the pseudogene TRBV3-2) combines with J gene TRBJ1-2, with D perhaps matching TRBD1 (5 bases). Germline lookup yields CDR1 LGHDT and CDR2 YNNKEL (reference sequence). Trimming pared 1 base from V and 5 bases from J, leaving 8 bases between. The CDR3 runs 13 residues. CDR3 sequence (DNA): TGTGCCAGCAGCCAAGCAGGGACTTATGGCTACACCTTC. It translates to CASSQAGTYGYTF.

This sequence joins TRBV9 and TRBJ1-3, with unresolved D. From germline, CDR1 is SGDLS and CDR2 YYNGEE. The CDR3 runs to 14 residues. V was trimmed by 0 bases and J by 6 bases, leaving 10 bases between them. The CDR3 region has the DNA TGTGCCAGCAGCGTAGGGGTCGGGGAAAACACCATATATTTT. Protein: CASSVGVGENTIYF.

The genes are TRBV5-1 and TRBJ1-6; 8 bases agree with TRBD1. Germline CDR1 is SGHRS and CDR2 is YFSETQ. Trimming removed 4 bases from V and 9 bases from J; junction bases left unmatched: 6. This CDR3 comprises 14 residues. In nucleotides, the CDR3 is TGCGCCAGCAGCCCCAGACAGGGGAGTTCACCCCTCCACTTT. Translated: CASSPRQGSSPLHF.

V is TRBV9 and J is TRBJ2-7, with D possibly matching TRBD1 (7 bases). V was clipped by 4 bases and J by 3 bases, with 14 bases between them. The CDR3 is made up of 14 amino acids. CDR1 is SGDLS and CDR2 is YYNGEE in the germline V gene. The CDR3: CASSRGTESYEQYF. For the CDR3, the DNA is TGTGCCAGCAGCCGCGGGACAGAGAGCTACGAGCAGTACTTC.

Points on this clone: Other nucleotide sequences in the sample specify the same CDR3. J is TRBJ1-3 and V is TRBV5-4; D is unresolved. Germline-derived CDR1 and CDR2 are SGHNT and YYREEE (reference sequence). Trimming pared 3 bases from V and 4 bases from J, leaving 5 bases between. The CDR3 covers 12 residues. The CDR3 DNA follows: TGTGCCAGCAGCTCTCAAGGAAACACCATATATTTT. This gives the protein CASSSQGNTIYF.

The V and J genes are TRBV6-5 and TRBJ1-1, with D perhaps TRBD1 (5 bases). Per the germline V gene, CDR1 is MNHEY and CDR2 is SVGAGI. This CDR3 is built from 14 residues. V was clipped by 2 bases and J by 6 bases, with 13 bases between them. The CDR3 region has the DNA TGTGCCAGCAGTTACCAGGGAGGGTTGTCTGAAGCTTTCTTT. Its protein product is CASSYQGGLSEAFF.

The V call is TRBV7-7, the J call TRBJ2-5, with TRBD1 as a possible D gene (5 bases). The V gene's germline CDR1 is SSHAT and CDR2 FNYEAQ (reference sequence). This CDR3 region has 15 residues. V was cut by 0 bases and J by 0 bases, with 8 bases left in between. CDR3 protein: CASSLAQGHQETQYF. The DNA for the CDR3 is TGTGCCAGCAGCTTAGCTCAGGGCCACCAAGAGACCCAGTACTTC. The complete variable domain, with remaining parts taken from reference TRBV7-7 and TRBJ2-5, reads GAGVSQSPRYKVTKRGQDVTLRCDPISSHATLYWYQQALGQGPEFLTYFNYEAQPDKSGLPSDRFSAERPEGSISTLTIQRTEQRDSAMYRCASSLAQGHQETQYFGPGTRLLVL.

This clone was picked up many times. CDR3 region: CASSLAGAPYEQYF. The CDR3 DNA reads TGTGCCAGCAGCTTGGCGGGGGCCCCATACGAGCAGTACTTC. The genes are TRBV5-6 and TRBJ2-7, with D perhaps matching TRBD1 or TRBD2 (6 bases each). Trimming took 0 bases from V and 4 from J, leaving 11 bases between them. The CDR3 is made up of 14 amino acids. Germline loops: CDR1 SGHDT, CDR2 YYEEEE.

This clone was recorded once. The chain uses TRBV6-5 and TRBJ2-3; 9 bases fit TRBD2. The V and J ends lost 8 bases and 2 bases, in that order; junction bases with no gene match: 8. The CDR3 consists of 15 residues. Germline V gives CDR1 MNHEY, CDR2 SVGAGI. In nucleotides, the CDR3 is TGTGCCAGCCTTTTACGCGGGGGGGCCACAGATACGCAGTATTTT. Amino acids: CASLLRGGATDTQYF.

The chain joins TRBV27 to TRBJ2-1, with unresolved D. There are 14 residues in the CDR3. Deletions cut 4 bases from V and 0 bases from J, with 7 bases between. Germline CDR1 reads MNHEY; CDR2 reads SMNVEV (reference sequence). In DNA form, the CDR3 reads TGTGCCAGCAGTTCCGCGGTCTCCTACAATGAGCAGTTCTTC. Amino acids: CASSSAVSYNEQFF.